Following are 13 T cell receptor beta chains from one sample sequenced in a study of cytomegalovirus exposure and HLA in healthy donors. The PCR ran on 60 Vbeta and 13 Jbeta primers. Sequencing was performed with immunoSEQ multiplex PCR; in TCRdb, only in-frame clones are kept and a portion is missing. The sample shows approximately 100,000 clones, 79% of them seen only once. Sequencing was performed on PBMCs. The receptors derive from a female donor in good health and CMV-seropositive.

V gene TRBV6-5 combines with J gene TRBJ1-1; D might be TRBD1 (6 bases). Trimming pared 7 bases from V and 7 bases from J, leaving 22 bases between. This CDR3 has 15 amino acids. Germline V gives CDR1 MNHEY, CDR2 SVGAGI. The CDR3 DNA reads as TGTGCCAGCACCACCCCCCAGGGGAGCAGAGATGAAGCTTTCTTT. It is translated as CASTTPQGSRDEAFF.

Note on this clone: At one boundary the junction diverges from the germline segment, which might be a read error. The chain has TRBV15 and TRBJ2-4, with 9 bases matching TRBD2. CDR3 length: 22 residues. Germline lookup yields CDR1 LNHNV and CDR2 YYDKDF (reference sequence). As DNA, the CDR3 is TGTGCCACCAGCAGAGATTGGAATAAGGGAGCGGGAGGATCTTTAGCCAAAAACAGTCAGTACTTC. Its protein product is CATSRDWNKGAGGSLAKNSQYF.

This chain links TRBV6-1 with TRBJ2-1; TRBD2 might be the D (5 bases). V lost 4 bases to trimming and J lost 8 bases, with 12 bases between them. This CDR3 spans 13 amino acids. Per germline, CDR1 MNHNS and CDR2 SASEGT. This chain's CDR3 is CASSVSGWDEQFF. As DNA, the CDR3 is TGTGCCAGCAGTGTGTCGGGGTGGGATGAGCAGTTCTTC.

The chain joins TRBV7-9 to TRBJ1-6, with D maybe TRBD1 (5 bases). Between the trimmed V and J ends, which lost 1 base and 7 bases, there was a span of 11 bases. Germline V gives CDR1 SEHNR, CDR2 FQNEAQ (reference sequence). The CDR3 is 15 residues long. The CDR3 DNA reads TGTGCCAGCAGCTTAGTGGGGACTGGGAATTCACCCCTCCACTTT. Protein sequence: CASSLVGTGNSPLHF.

This chain connects TRBV18 to TRBJ2-3, with 12 bases aligning to TRBD2. The junction had 4 bases not matched to a gene; V was cut back by 9 bases and J by 3 bases. CDR3 length: 14 amino acids. The V gene's germline CDR1 is KGHSH and CDR2 LQKENI. CDR3 protein: CASLAGGPTDTQYF. DNA of the CDR3: TGTGCCAGTCTAGCGGGGGGGCCGACAGATACGCAGTATTTT.

For this clone: This sample also contains other DNA sequences that code for the same CDR3. CDR3 loop: CASSLGQGNTEAFF. DNA for the CDR3: TGTGCCAGCAGCCTGGGACAGGGGAACACTGAAGCTTTCTTT. The J gene is TRBJ1-1, the V gene TRBV7-6, with 9 bases identical to TRBD1. The V segment lost 5 bases and the J segment 1 base; nucleotides outside the gene matches: 2. Germline assignment: CDR1 SGHVS and CDR2 FNYEAQ. The CDR3 totals 14 residues.

In its sample, this clone was seen a few times. The V gene is TRBV5-4, the J gene TRBJ2-1, with D possibly matching TRBD1 (6 bases). The V gene lost 4 bases and the J gene lost 5 bases, with 10 bases spanning the gap. Germline CDR1 and CDR2: SGHNT and YYREEE (reference sequence). This CDR3 spans 13 amino acids. In nucleotides, the CDR3 is TGTGCCAGCAGCCCCACAGGGCACAATGAGCAGTTCTTC. Its translation: CASSPTGHNEQFF.

The chain combines TRBV6-5 with TRBJ2-7; D call uncertain. The V end lost 4 bases, the J end lost 6 bases, and 13 bases lay between the germline ends. The CDR3 is 13 residues long. Germline CDR1 reads MNHEY; CDR2 reads SVGAGI. The CDR3, as DNA: TGTGCCAGCAGTTCCAGACTTACCCGCGAGCAGTACTTC. It is translated as CASSSRLTREQYF.

The chain carries TRBV20-1 and TRBJ2-7; 7 bases map to TRBD2. The ends lost 6 bases at V and 13 bases at J; junction bases unmatched: 12. Germline V CDR1 and CDR2: DFQATT, SNEGSKA (reference sequence). The CDR3 is 11 amino acids. CDR3: CSARASGMDYF. The CDR3 coding sequence is TGCAGTGCCCGCGCGAGCGGGATGGACTACTTC.

The chain joins TRBV7-6 to TRBJ2-3; 9 positions match TRBD2. Germline CDR1 SGHVS, CDR2 FNYEAQ. The CDR3 covers 15 residues. The V and J ends lost 4 bases and 3 bases, in that order; junction bases with no gene match: 5. CDR3 loop: CASSSGTSNTDTQYF. The DNA of the CDR3 is TGTGCCAGCAGCTCGGGGACTAGCAATACAGATACGCAGTATTTT.

V usage is TRBV5-6 and J usage is TRBJ1-1, with 8 bases that match TRBD1. V dropped 4 bases and J dropped 2; count of bases not matched to a gene: 13. This CDR3 has 17 residues. The germline CDR1 and CDR2 sequences are SGHDT and YYEEEE. Here the CDR3 reads CASSGPGQVFRNTEAFF. DNA of the CDR3: TGTGCCAGCAGCGGGCCGGGACAGGTCTTTCGCAACACTGAAGCTTTCTTT.

In its sample, this clone was seen once. The chain couples TRBV6-5 to TRBJ1-1; D might be TRBD1 (5 bases). The V gene lost 5 bases and the J gene lost 1 base, with 11 bases spanning the gap. The germline V gene encodes CDR1 MNHEY and CDR2 SVGAGI. This CDR3 comprises 14 residues. The CDR3: CASSAPGGNTEAFF. Here the CDR3 DNA reads TGTGCCAGCAGTGCCCCGGGGGGGAACACTGAAGCTTTCTTT.

The CDR3, as DNA: TGTGCCAGCAGTCTAGGGACTAGCGGGTTCTACAATGAGCAGTTCTTC. This gives the protein CASSLGTSGFYNEQFF. The chain uses TRBV28 and TRBJ2-1; 12 bases match TRBD2. The germline V gene has CDR1 MDHEN and CDR2 SYDVKM. The V gene end was trimmed by 5 bases and the J gene end by 3 bases; junction bases not matched to a gene: 5. The CDR3 sequence is 16 residues long.